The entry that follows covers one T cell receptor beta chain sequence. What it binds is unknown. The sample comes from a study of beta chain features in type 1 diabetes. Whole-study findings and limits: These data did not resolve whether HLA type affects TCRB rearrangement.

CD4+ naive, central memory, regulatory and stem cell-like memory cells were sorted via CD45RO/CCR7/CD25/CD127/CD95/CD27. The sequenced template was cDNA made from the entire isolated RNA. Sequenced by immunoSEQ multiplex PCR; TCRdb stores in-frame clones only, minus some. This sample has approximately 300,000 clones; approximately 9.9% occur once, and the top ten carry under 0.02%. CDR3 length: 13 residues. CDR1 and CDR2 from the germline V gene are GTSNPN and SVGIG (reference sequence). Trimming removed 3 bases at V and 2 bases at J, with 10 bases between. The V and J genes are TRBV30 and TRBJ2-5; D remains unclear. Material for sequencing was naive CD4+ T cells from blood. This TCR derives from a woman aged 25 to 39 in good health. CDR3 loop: CAWSTTVQETQYF. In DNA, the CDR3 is TGTGCCTGGAGCACGACTGTGCAAGAGACCCAGTACTTC.